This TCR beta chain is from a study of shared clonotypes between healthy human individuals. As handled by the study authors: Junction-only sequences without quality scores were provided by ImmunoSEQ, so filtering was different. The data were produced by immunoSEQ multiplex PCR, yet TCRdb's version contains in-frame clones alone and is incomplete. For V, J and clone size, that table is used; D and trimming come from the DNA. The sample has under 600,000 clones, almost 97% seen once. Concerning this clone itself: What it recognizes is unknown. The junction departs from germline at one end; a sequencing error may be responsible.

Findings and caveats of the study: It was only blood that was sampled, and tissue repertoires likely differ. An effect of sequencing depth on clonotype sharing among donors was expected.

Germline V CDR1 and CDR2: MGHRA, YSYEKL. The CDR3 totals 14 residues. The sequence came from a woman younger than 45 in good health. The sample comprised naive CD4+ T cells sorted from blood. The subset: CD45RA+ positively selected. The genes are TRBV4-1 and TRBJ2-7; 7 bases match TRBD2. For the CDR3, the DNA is TGCGCCAGCAGCCTAATGCTGGGGGACTACGGGCAGTACTTC. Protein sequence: CASSLMLGDYGQYF.